This T cell receptor beta chain comes out of a study of T cell changes during pregnancy in multiple sclerosis. The CDR3 totals 13 residues. Per the germline V gene, CDR1 is SGHNT and CDR2 is YENEEA. Trimming shortened V by 1 base and J by 5 bases, and 6 bases separated the two germline ends. Some clones are missing from TCRdb's copy, which holds only in-frame ones; the method was immunoSEQ multiplex PCR. The data show some 96,000 clones, roughly 90% seen once. The source material was peripheral blood, sampled after pregnancy. This TCR was recovered from a female donor with multiple sclerosis, enrolled in a pregnancy study. This sequence joins TRBV11-3 and TRBJ2-1; D not certain. The CDR3 DNA reads TGTGCCAGCAGCTTAGGCCGAGACAATGAGCAGTTCTTC. It is translated as CASSLGRDNEQFF.